One and the same sample provided the 29 T cell receptor beta chains below, sequenced in a study of cytomegalovirus exposure and HLA in healthy donors. Primers for the PCR totalled 60 Vbeta and 13 Jbeta. Only in-frame clones appear in the TCRdb table, and some are missing; sequencing was by immunoSEQ multiplex PCR. The sample yields about 150,000 clones, about 75% seen once. Sequenced material: PBMCs. These receptors originate from a man in his 60s in good health and CMV-seronegative.

The chain couples TRBV7-2 to TRBJ1-5, with no clear D. V lost 2 bases, J lost 0 bases, and 14 bases lay in between. This CDR3 is 17 amino acids long. Germline loops: CDR1 SGHTA, CDR2 FQGNSA. CDR3 loop: CASSLMGRSYSNQPQHF. The DNA for the CDR3 is TGTGCCAGCAGCTTAATGGGCAGATCTTATAGCAATCAGCCCCAGCATTTT.

This chain's CDR3 is CASRSERGLGTGELFF. The CDR3 bases are TGTGCCAGCAGGTCGGAACGGGGACTCGGCACCGGGGAGCTGTTTTTT. V gene TRBV27 combines with J gene TRBJ2-2, with D possibly matching TRBD2 (6 bases). The CDR3 is 16 amino acids. The V end lost 6 bases, the J end lost 4 bases, and 18 bases lay between the germline ends. CDR1 and CDR2 from the germline V gene are MNHEY and SMNVEV (reference sequence).

V is TRBV19 and J is TRBJ2-1; 11 bases match TRBD1. The CDR3 is 15 residues long. CDR1 and CDR2 (germline): LNHDA, SQIVND (reference sequence). Losses at the gene ends were 6 bases for V and 8 bases for J; bases not matched to a gene: 9. The CDR3 region is CASSTRTGGGDEQFF. The DNA for the CDR3 is TGTGCCAGTAGCACCCGGACAGGGGGCGGCGATGAGCAGTTCTTC. The variable domain in full, completed from reference TRBV19 and TRBJ2-1, reads DGGITQSPKYLFRKEGQNVTLSCEQNLNHDAMYWYRQDPGQGLRLIYYSQIVNDFQKGDIAEGYSVSREKKESFPLTVTSAQKNPTAFYLCASSTRTGGGDEQFFGPGTRLTVL.

The CDR3 sequence is CASSLEGTGNQPQHF. Written as DNA, the CDR3 is TGTGCCAGCAGCTTAGAAGGTACAGGCAATCAGCCCCAGCATTTT. The gene calls are TRBV11-2 and TRBJ1-5; D gene uncertain. CDR3 length equals 15 residues. V gave up 0 bases and J gave up 2 bases, with 8 bases separating them. CDR1 and CDR2 from the germline V gene are SGHAT and FQNNGV.

The chain uses TRBV7-3 and TRBJ2-2; 8 positions agree with TRBD1. Germline V lookup: CDR1 SGHTA, CDR2 FQGTGA. V was pared by 5 bases and J by 6 bases, with 8 bases of the junction left unmatched. The CDR3 covers 15 residues. CDR3 sequence: CASSPAGGNPGELFF. As DNA, the CDR3 is TGTGCCAGCAGCCCGGCAGGGGGCAACCCCGGGGAGCTGTTTTTT.

J is TRBJ2-7 and V is TRBV5-4; TRBD2 is a possible D gene (5 bases). There are 14 residues in the CDR3. Trimming cost V 4 bases and J 3 bases, with 14 bases left between them. Germline CDR1 is SGHNT and CDR2 is YYREEE (reference sequence). This CDR3 is CASSPSRTSYEQYF. The CDR3 DNA sequence: TGTGCCAGCAGCCCCAGTCGAACTAGCTACGAGCAGTACTTC. Together with reference TRBV5-4 and TRBJ2-7, the CDR3 gives the full variable domain: ETGVTQSPTHLIKTRGQQVTLRCSSQSGHNTVSWYQQALGQGPQFIFQYYREEENGRGNFPPRFSGLQFPNYSSELNVNALELDDSALYLCASSPSRTSYEQYFGPGTRLTVT.

The chain links TRBV19 to TRBJ1-1; D gene ambiguous. The V and J ends lost 1 base and 0 bases respectively, with 6 bases between them. Per the germline V gene, CDR1 is LNHDA and CDR2 is SQIVND (reference sequence). The CDR3 sequence is 14 residues long. The CDR3 loop reads CASSIARVNTEAFF. The CDR3 region has the DNA TGTGCCAGTAGTATAGCTCGGGTGAACACTGAAGCTTTCTTT. Full variable domain (rest looked up from reference TRBV19 and TRBJ1-1): DGGITQSPKYLFRKEGQNVTLSCEQNLNHDAMYWYRQDPGQGLRLIYYSQIVNDFQKGDIAEGYSVSREKKESFPLTVTSAQKNPTAFYLCASSIARVNTEAFFGQGTRLTVV.

The V gene is TRBV28, the J gene TRBJ1-4, with 8 nucleotides matching TRBD1. Germline lookup yields CDR1 MDHEN and CDR2 SYDVKM. CDR3 length: 14 residues. The J segment lost 7 bases and the V segment lost 9 bases, leaving 10 bases of the junction unmatched. The CDR3 bases are TGTGCCAGTCGTGGCCAGGGGGCGGGTGAAAAACTGTTTTTT. Translated: CASRGQGAGEKLFF.

This chain joins TRBV19 and TRBJ1-2; 7 bases match TRBD1. From germline, CDR1 is LNHDA and CDR2 SQIVND (reference sequence). The V segment lost 5 bases and the J segment 2 bases; nucleotides outside the gene matches: 8. This CDR3 has 15 residues. The CDR3 loop reads CASSYPGQRNYGYTF. CDR3 nucleotides: TGTGCCAGTAGTTATCCGGGACAGAGAAACTATGGCTACACCTTC.

This chain connects TRBV15 to TRBJ1-1, with a weak D call TRBD1 (6 bases). V lost 2 bases and J 5 bases, leaving 15 bases between the germline ends. Germline V gene sequence: CDR1 LNHNV, CDR2 YYDKDF (reference sequence). The CDR3 runs to 15 residues. The CDR3 reads CATSRNSAGVTEAFF. The DNA for the CDR3 is TGTGCCACCAGCAGAAATTCGGCAGGGGTGACTGAAGCTTTCTTT.

The rearrangement links TRBV4-2 to TRBJ2-3; TRBD2 aligns across 11 bases. Germline V lookup: CDR1 LGHNA, CDR2 YNFKEQ. V lost 1 base, J lost 12 bases, and 6 bases stayed unmatched. This CDR3 spans 14 amino acids. The CDR3 is CASSQVGLAAVQYF. CDR3 sequence (DNA): TGTGCCAGCAGCCAAGTGGGACTAGCGGCCGTCCAGTATTTT.

The V call is TRBV7-9, the J call TRBJ1-1, with unresolved D. V shed 6 bases and J shed 5 bases, with 22 bases lying between them. The CDR3 is made up of 16 amino acids. Germline CDR1 is SEHNR and CDR2 is FQNEAQ (reference sequence). This CDR3 is CASSSPAGVGGTEAFF. CDR3 coding DNA: TGTGCCAGCAGTTCCCCCGCCGGAGTGGGAGGAACTGAAGCTTTCTTT.

The chain couples TRBV19 to TRBJ2-3, with TRBD1 identical over 8 bases. The CDR3 totals 12 residues. V shed 5 bases, J shed 9 bases, and the junction held 4 bases outside the gene matches. Germline V gene data show CDR1 as LNHDA and CDR2 as SQIVND (reference sequence). Here the CDR3 DNA reads TGTGCCAGTAGTCCCAGGACAGGGACGCAGTATTTT. It specifies CASSPRTGTQYF.

The chain uses TRBV7-2 and TRBJ2-2; the D is unclear. Trimming removed 1 base from V and 5 bases from J, with 8 bases in between. The germline CDR1 and CDR2 sequences are SGHTA and FQGNSA. The CDR3 sequence is 14 residues long. This CDR3 is CASSLGHKTGELFF. The CDR3 DNA reads TGTGCCAGCAGCTTAGGGCACAAGACCGGGGAGCTGTTTTTT.

CDR3 in amino acids: CASSLWGGGNQPQHF. The CDR3 DNA is TGTGCCAGCAGCTTGTGGGGAGGAGGCAATCAGCCCCAGCATTTT. The chain employs TRBV5-4 and TRBJ1-5; D is unresolved. Trimming pared 1 base from V and 2 bases from J, leaving 10 bases between. Germline V gene sequence: CDR1 SGHNT, CDR2 YYREEE (reference sequence). The CDR3 covers 15 residues. Full variable domain (outside the CDR3, taken from reference TRBV5-4 and TRBJ1-5): ETGVTQSPTHLIKTRGQQVTLRCSSQSGHNTVSWYQQALGQGPQFIFQYYREEENGRGNFPPRFSGLQFPNYSSELNVNALELDDSALYLCASSLWGGGNQPQHFGDGTRLSIL.

This chain uses TRBV10-3 with TRBJ2-7; a possible D gene is TRBD2 (6 bases). Germline V gives CDR1 ENHRY, CDR2 SYGVKD. V lost 0 bases, J lost 1 base, and 10 bases lay in between. The CDR3 contains 15 residues. The CDR3 DNA reads as TGTGCCATCAGTGAGTCCCCTAGCGTTTCCTACGAGCAGTACTTC. It yields the protein CAISESPSVSYEQYF.

The chain links TRBV5-4 to TRBJ2-5; D is ambiguous. CDR1 and CDR2 (germline): SGHNT, YYREEE (reference sequence). V shed 0 bases and J shed 2 bases, with 8 bases lying between them. The CDR3 runs to 14 residues. The CDR3 nucleotides are TGTGCCAGCAGCTTGGTCGGAGAGCAAGAGACCCAGTACTTC. Translating gives CASSLVGEQETQYF. Filled out from reference TRBV5-4 and TRBJ2-5, the complete variable domain reads ETGVTQSPTHLIKTRGQQVTLRCSSQSGHNTVSWYQQALGQGPQFIFQYYREEENGRGNFPPRFSGLQFPNYSSELNVNALELDDSALYLCASSLVGEQETQYFGPGTRLLVL.

Worth noting for this clone: In the same sample, other DNA sequences code for this CDR3. The J gene is TRBJ2-3, the V gene TRBV9; 10 nucleotides match TRBD2. Germline V CDR1 and CDR2: SGDLS, YYNGEE. V was pared by 0 bases and J by 3 bases, with 4 bases of the junction left unmatched. The CDR3 is 16 amino acids. The CDR3 DNA is TGTGCCAGCAGCGTAGGGTCTAGCGGGAGTACAGATACGCAGTATTTT. This translates into CASSVGSSGSTDTQYF.

The rearrangement links TRBV4-2 to TRBJ1-1; D is ambiguous. The CDR3 length is 15 residues. The V end was cut by 1 base, the J end by 3 bases, with 12 bases between. Germline V CDR1 and CDR2: LGHNA, YNFKEQ. The DNA for the CDR3 is TGTGCCAGCAGCCAAGTTGCAGGAGGCGACACTGAAGCTTTCTTT. It yields the protein CASSQVAGGDTEAFF.

This clone came up a few times. The chain joins TRBV28 to TRBJ1-2, with D perhaps matching TRBD1 (5 bases). V was pared by 6 bases and J by 0 bases, with 11 bases between. The V gene's germline CDR1 is MDHEN and CDR2 SYDVKM. This CDR3 contains 14 residues. CDR3 residues: CASRTGLANYGYTF. Written as DNA, the CDR3 is TGTGCCAGCAGGACGGGACTCGCTAACTATGGCTACACCTTC.

V and J are TRBV16 and TRBJ1-1, with D perhaps matching TRBD1 (5 bases). This CDR3 spans 14 amino acids. Germline values: CDR1 KGHSY, CDR2 FQNENV. V lost 0 bases to trimming and J lost 5 bases, with 10 bases between them. The CDR3 DNA is TGTGCCAGCAGCCAATCAGCAGGGTCTACTGAAGCTTTCTTT. Protein product: CASSQSAGSTEAFF.

V gene TRBV27 combines with J gene TRBJ1-2; possibly TRBD1 for D (5 bases). There are 16 residues in the CDR3. V dropped 3 bases and J dropped 0 bases, with 14 bases sitting between them. The germline gives CDR1 MNHEY, CDR2 SMNVEV (reference sequence). Written as DNA, the CDR3 is TGTGCCAGCAGTTTTGGGGGGGTCGAAGCTAACTATGGCTACACCTTC. Protein: CASSFGGVEANYGYTF.

V and J are TRBV19 and TRBJ2-5, with TRBD1 as a possible D gene (5 bases). The V gene's germline CDR1 is LNHDA and CDR2 SQIVND (reference sequence). The CDR3 loop spans 13 amino acids. V lost 1 base to trimming and J lost 4 bases, with 7 bases between them. CDR3 bases: TGTGCCAGTAGTATAGTGGGGCGAGAGACCCAGTACTTC. Translated, it gives CASSIVGRETQYF.

In its sample, this clone was seen a few times. The chain joins TRBV4-2 to TRBJ1-1, with D possibly TRBD1 on 6 matching bases. CDR1 is LGHNA and CDR2 is YNFKEQ in the germline V gene. CDR3 size: 15 residues. V lost 2 bases to trimming and J lost 3 bases, with 13 bases between them. CDR3 nucleotides: TGTGCCAGCAGCCAAAACCAGGGGAGGGACACTGAAGCTTTCTTT. As protein: CASSQNQGRDTEAFF.

This chain uses TRBV27 with TRBJ2-1; TRBD2 matches at 11 bases. This CDR3 comprises 15 residues. Per the germline V gene, CDR1 is MNHEY and CDR2 is SMNVEV (reference sequence). The junction had 5 bases not matched to a gene; V was cut back by 5 bases and J by 5 bases. The chain's CDR3 is CASSEGTSGDNEQFF. For the CDR3, the DNA is TGTGCCAGCAGTGAAGGGACTAGCGGAGACAATGAGCAGTTCTTC.

V and J are TRBV28 and TRBJ2-2; a possible D gene is TRBD1 (6 bases). Germline values: CDR1 MDHEN, CDR2 SYDVKM. The CDR3 has 16 amino acids. Trimming left V 6 bases short and J 2 bases short, with 16 bases between. CDR3 amino acids: CASSTALQGNTGELFF. CDR3 nucleotides: TGTGCCAGCAGCACTGCCTTACAGGGAAACACCGGGGAGCTGTTTTTT. The whole variable domain, remainder taken from reference TRBV28 and TRBJ2-2, is DVKVTQSSRYLVKRTGEKVFLECVQDMDHENMFWYRQDPGLGLRLIYFSYDVKMKEKGDIPEGYSVSREKKERFSLILESASTNQTSMYLCASSTALQGNTGELFFGEGSRLTVL.

The rearrangement links TRBV2 to TRBJ2-3; the match to TRBD1 covers 8 bases. V gave up 7 bases and J gave up 4 bases; unmatched junction bases: 10. CDR3 length: 15 amino acids. Germline V lookup: CDR1 SNHLY, CDR2 FYNNEI. The CDR3 loop reads CASISDRVRADTQYF. The CDR3 coding sequence is TGTGCCAGCATCTCGGACAGGGTACGGGCAGATACGCAGTATTTT.

The J gene is TRBJ1-5, the V gene TRBV29-1; D might be TRBD1 (6 bases). Per the germline V gene, CDR1 is SQVTM and CDR2 is ANQGSEA. V was clipped by 6 bases and J by 6 bases, with 21 bases between them. CDR3 length: 15 residues. The CDR3 spells CSVRSGGGASQPQHF. In DNA, the CDR3 is TGCAGCGTCCGCTCGGGAGGGGGGGCCAGTCAGCCCCAGCATTTT.

The J gene is TRBJ2-7, the V gene TRBV5-6; D gene ambiguous. The CDR3 extends over 15 amino acids. Trimming stripped 3 bases from V and 0 bases from J, with 13 bases between. Germline CDR1 reads SGHDT; CDR2 reads YYEEEE. The CDR3 loop is CASSSTAPASYEQYF. The CDR3 DNA reads as TGTGCCAGCAGCTCCACAGCTCCTGCCTCCTACGAGCAGTACTTC.